This T cell receptor beta chain was observed in a study of cytomegalovirus exposure and HLA in healthy donors (dated by TCRdb to 2017 to 2019). As for the study more broadly: An earlier analysis of 550 to 700 of the donors reported approximately 290 Gb of sequence data and roughly 100 million unique TCR beta sequences from approximately 180 million T cells. Roughly 320 gigabases of sequencing data and 70 million to 100 million unique TCR sequences made up an early release that covered some 640 HLA-typed donors. Among the approximately 400 genotyped donors, around 81% belonged to the genetic ancestry cluster associated with self-reported Caucasian donors. The aim of the study was to test whether cataloging public T cell receptors could identify signatures of past pathogen exposure. The study profiled the T cell repertoires of hundreds of subjects by immunosequencing and related them to cytomegalovirus serostatus. Along with the approximately 620-subject first cohort, a separate validation cohort of roughly 110 different subjects was used. The study combined high-throughput TCR immunosequencing, statistical association of individual TCRs with disease status, and machine learning to predict cytomegalovirus infection status. A later analysis re-analyzed previously published TCR beta repertoires from 600 to 850 donors and added high-resolution HLA genotyping to study TCR occurrence patterns. Rather than using new phenotypic data, the later analysis identified candidate immune exposures from TCR beta sequences and from how often those sequences occurred across donors. An earlier analysis of roughly 600 of the donors used high-throughput TCR beta sequencing to judge whether each TCR beta V gene segment behaved as functional or pseudogenic. Alongside the repertoire data, information on donor age, sex, ethnicity and CMV serostatus was compiled. A later genetic analysis used genome-wide SNP genotypes for about three fifths of the roughly 700 donors, treating that subset as a discovery cohort. All discovery cohort repertoires had been generated on a single sequencing platform. Both class I and class II loci were covered by HLA typing, at four-digit resolution. Typing coverage varied by locus: about 620-640 donors for A, B, C, DRB1 and DQB1; more than 500 for DQA1; approximately 610 for DPA1; fewer than 480 for DPB1. Because of strong linkage in the cohort, five DR-DQ haplotypes were treated as single units for association and clustering. Among approximately 370 genotyped donors of the cohort, an average of approximately 240,000 unique TCR beta nucleotide sequences was sequenced per donor, of which 15% to 20% were non-productive. Study-wide conclusions, independent of this receptor: Specific HLA alleles were associated with 16,951 TCR beta sequences at a false discovery rate of 0.05 in a later analysis. The study gave a list of 150 to 200 TCR beta chains associated with cytomegalovirus. The authors suggested that the approach could potentially be generalized to other disease states and immunological phenotypes. A further reported finding was that TCR beta sequences accurately predicted the HLA-A and HLA-B alleles for most subjects in the first cohort. According to a later analysis, parvovirus B19, influenza, CMV and Epstein-Barr virus appeared linked to several top co-occurrence clusters. In an earlier analysis of approximately 590 of the donors, most TCR beta V segments appeared in productive rearrangements about 87% or about 30% of the time, broadly matching IMGT annotations. Three of the identified cytomegalovirus-associated TCR beta chains were confirmed in vitro to be specific for cytomegalovirus antigens. Roughly uniform sequencing depth across donors was assumed in presence/absence analyses, although this assumption may not hold. Immune exposure information for the cohort was limited to CMV serostatus. In a later analysis, the rate of TCR association differed among HLA loci, with DRB1 alleles having the most associated TCRs and HLA-C alleles having the fewest. The 87-base-pair reads could not distinguish some IMGT-functional V segments, including TRBV6-2 and TRBV6-3, so those segments were excluded. Assigning TCR associations to individual alleles was difficult when HLA alleles, especially DR and DQ, strongly co-occurred. An association between a missense DCLRE1C variant and V-gene and J-gene trimming of TCR beta chains was found in a later genetic analysis and replicated in an independent cohort. Correlated functional status among segregating V segments might be attributable to linkage disequilibrium, but an unknown experimental factor could not be ruled out. Most TCR sequences were seen in very few donors, while some public TCRs were found in many individuals. Because counts were too low, fewer than 20 rarely observed V segments, including chromosome 9 orphons, were excluded from the earlier analysis of around 590 of the donors. In a later analysis, most CMV-associated TCR beta chains were found to appear HLA-restricted, with HLA associations seemingly driven largely by CMV exposure. A group of highly shared sequence variants was considered likely to be a technical artifact of the sequencing pipeline. The classifier was reported to diagnose cytomegalovirus status with high specificity and sensitivity in both the original and validation cohorts. A later analysis found that HLA-associated TCR beta chains were more clonally expanded and had lower generation probabilities than equally common non-associated chains. Compared with the 666-donor mean, donors in an Asian-associated ancestry cluster had fewer N-insertions in productive TCRs, according to a later genetic analysis. Only TCR beta chains were sequenced in this cohort, and the absence of alpha or paired-chain data limited detectable features. HLA typing was unavailable for some donors at each locus, so association tests used only the typed subset.

The cohort consisted of approximately 670 healthy bone marrow donors. At the time of sampling, every cohort member was nominally healthy, though immune exposures that went unrecorded were likely present. Of the approximately 700 cohort members, nearly 300 had a positive CMV serostatus and 350 to 450 had a negative one, while no CMV serostatus was recorded for the donor. A peripheral blood sample was provided by each donor, and peripheral blood mononuclear cells were used for TCR beta sequencing. Genomic DNA was extracted from the blood cell samples with the Qiagen DNeasy Blood Extraction Kit. The library was prepared using the immunoSEQ multiplex PCR assay. The multiplex PCR relied on a mix of 60 forward primers for TCR Vbeta segments and 13 reverse primers for TCR Jbeta segments. The CDR3 region of rearranged TCR beta genes was amplified from genomic DNA with a multiplex PCR assay. Amplified TCR beta libraries were sequenced as 87-base-pair reads on the Illumina HiSeq System. Under the source paper's analysis protocol: Across the 670 or so repertoires, a later analysis counted approximately 83 million unique TCR beta chains, around 11 million of which were shared by at least two donors. Raw reads were error-corrected and collapsed into unique sequences by a nearest-neighbor algorithm in which closely related sequences were merged to remove PCR and sequencing errors. Alignment of CDR3 sequences to IMGT reference sequences was used to assign V, D and J gene segments. For a sequence to be retained, at least a six-nucleotide match to both a V gene segment and a J gene segment was required. Rearrangements were called productive when the CDR3 lacked stop codons and stayed in frame with V and J; all others were non-productive. CDR3 was defined by IMGT convention, running from the second conserved V-encoded cysteine to the conserved J-encoded phenylalanine. Sequences without an unambiguous match to a single V gene segment were excluded from the earlier analysis of about 600 of the donors. An earlier analysis of under 750 of the donors called V segments functional above 56.7% productive rearrangements and segregating when the between-donor standard deviation exceeded 5%. A statistical classification framework was built to diagnose cytomegalovirus status from the catalog of TCR beta chain sequences. In a later analysis, V and J genes were assigned by comparing TCR nucleotide sequences against IMGT/GENE-DB human TR gene sequences. In a later analysis, CDR3 sequences and most-parsimonious VDJ recombination scenarios were assigned using the TCRdist pipeline. A later analysis defined each TCR beta chain by its CDR3 amino acid sequence plus V-gene family, and excluded reads lacking a unique V-gene family. As a way to deal with suspected cross-contamination and a sequencing artifact, a later analysis dropped nearly 600 nucleotide sequences that were highly shared and had low generation probability. In a later analysis, a clonal expansion index for each public chain was calculated from normalized within-repertoire ranks of inferred template counts. A later analysis computed generation probabilities with a VDJ recombination model fitted to out-of-frame rearrangements, and checked the results against IGoR. Hypergeometric tests were used in a later analysis to score TCR-TCR, TCR-HLA and TCR-CMV co-occurrence, with a repertoire-size bias correction applied to the TCR pairs. To estimate false discovery rates, a later analysis permuted the HLA or CMV assignments 20 times. In a later analysis, co-occurring TCRs were grouped with DBSCAN, and TCRdist sequence similarity was added when clustering was performed within HLA-allele-positive subsets. Co-occurrence clustering excluded repertoires with fewer than 30,000 or more than 120,000 public chains, plus five with anomalous nucleotide sharing. TCRdb stores this immuneACCESS table with in-frame sequences only. Part of the clones is absent; in the studies checked, under half of the shortfall reflects unresolved V genes, and no reason is known for the rest. The DNA was the basis for D and trimming; V, J and clone size are from that table. Here the sample has 73,000 or so clones; about 81% occur a single time. Jointly, the top ten make up 6.5% of the sample.

About this clone: Which antigen it targets is not known. There are no base qualities to consult, and no much larger clone falls within one base.

Based on the germline V gene, the CDR1 and CDR2 sequences are SQVTM and ANQGSEA. Trimming at the junction amounts to 6 bases on V and 8 bases on J, and the germline ends lie 16 bases apart. The CDR3 numbers 13 residues from cysteine through phenylalanine. Of all the DNA, just the CDR3 is kept, 39 bases in frame from base 1. What was sequenced was PBMCs. The V and J segments used are TRBV29-1 and TRBJ1-4; TRBD1 might be the D gene, on 5 matching bases. The sequence came from a human donor in good health. The DNA sequence follows: TGCAGCGTGGGTAACAGGAGGGGCGAAAAACTGTTTTTT. Translated, it reads CSVGNRRGEKLFF.